A single sample is the source of the 21 T cell receptor beta chains below, sequenced in a study of T cells in tumors after PD-1 blockade. The table came from immunoSEQ multiplex PCR; TCRdb's copy has only in-frame clones and leaves some out. The profile shows some 66,000 clones, around 72% of them singletons. Material: PBMCs, obtained after anti-PD-1 treatment. All receptors come from a human donor with basal cell carcinoma.

V gene TRBV15 combines with J gene TRBJ1-2, with 10 bases matching TRBD1. Per germline, CDR1 LNHNV and CDR2 YYDKDF (reference sequence). The CDR3 runs 14 residues. V gave up 5 bases and J gave up 4 bases; unmatched junction bases: 4. This CDR3 reads CATSRRDRGYGYTF. As DNA, the CDR3 is TGTGCCACCAGCCGCCGGGACAGGGGCTATGGCTACACCTTC.

The chain joins TRBV2 to TRBJ1-2; D is perhaps TRBD1 (5 bases). The CDR3 sequence is 15 residues long. The germline V gene encodes CDR1 SNHLY and CDR2 FYNNEI. The V end was cut by 2 bases, the J end by 7 bases, with 17 bases between. The CDR3 protein is CASSERRGLWSGYTF. Written as DNA, the CDR3 is TGTGCCAGCAGTGAACGTCGGGGACTTTGGTCTGGCTACACCTTC.

The chain recombines TRBV5-1 with TRBJ1-1; D remains ambiguous. CDR3 size: 12 residues. CDR1 SGHRS and CDR2 YFSETQ come from the germline V gene. Trimming removed 4 bases at V and 7 bases at J, with 11 bases between. The CDR3 is CASSLQDGEAFF. The CDR3 DNA is TGCGCCAGCAGCCTCCAGGACGGTGAAGCTTTCTTT.

This chain joins TRBV3-1 (or the pseudogene TRBV3-2) and TRBJ2-4; 8 nucleotides align to TRBD2. V lost 1 base to trimming and J lost 4 bases; unmatched junction nucleotides: 9. Germline V lookup: CDR1 LGHDT, CDR2 YNNKEL (reference sequence). CDR3 size: 17 residues. CDR3 loop: CASSQGSGLATKNIQYF. The CDR3 DNA is TGTGCCAGCAGCCAAGGGTCCGGACTAGCAACGAAAAACATTCAGTACTTC.

The chain employs TRBV7-6 and TRBJ1-4; D gene unclear. Germline V gene sequence: CDR1 SGHVS, CDR2 FNYEAQ. The germline V and J ends were trimmed by 5 bases and 6 bases, with 10 bases remaining between them. The CDR3 loop spans 13 amino acids. For the CDR3, the DNA is TGTGCCAGCAGCCCGGGTTCGCATGAAAAACTGTTTTTT. This encodes CASSPGSHEKLFF.

This clone has a handful of counts. This chain uses TRBV5-1 with TRBJ2-6; no clear D. This CDR3 comprises 15 residues. V lost 0 bases to trimming and J lost 0 bases, with 4 bases between them. Germline lookup yields CDR1 SGHRS and CDR2 YFSETQ. CDR3 coding DNA: TGCGCCAGCAGCTTGGACGGCTCTGGGGCCAACGTCCTGACTTTC. As protein: CASSLDGSGANVLTF.

The chain carries TRBV4-1 and TRBJ2-1; no clear D. V lost 1 base to trimming and J lost 0 bases, with 7 bases between them. From germline, CDR1 is MGHRA and CDR2 YSYEKL. This CDR3 has 15 amino acids. The CDR3 here is CASSQVLSSYNEQFF. CDR3 sequence (DNA): TGCGCCAGCAGCCAAGTGTTAAGCTCCTACAATGAGCAGTTCTTC.

The gene calls are TRBV28 and TRBJ1-2; 9 bases are shared with TRBD1. Germline-derived CDR1 and CDR2 are MDHEN and SYDVKM. The CDR3 is made up of 15 amino acids. With V trimmed by 6 bases and J by 4 bases, 9 bases remained unmatched. The CDR3 DNA follows: TGTGCCAGCAGCCAAGCTCTGACAGGGGGCTATGGCTACACCTTC. Protein sequence: CASSQALTGGYGYTF.

This clone has more than one count but fewer than ten. The V gene is TRBV27, the J gene TRBJ2-7; perhaps D is TRBD1 or TRBD2 (5 bases each). Trimming pared 3 bases from V and 2 bases from J, leaving 8 bases between. CDR3 size: 13 residues. The V gene's germline CDR1 is MNHEY and CDR2 SMNVEV (reference sequence). As DNA, the CDR3 is TGTGCCAGCAGTTTGGGGGACGCCTACGAGCAGTACTTC. Translated, it gives CASSLGDAYEQYF.

This clone was found a few times. This chain joins TRBV19 and TRBJ1-1; D is undetermined. V dropped 4 bases and J dropped 5 bases, with 11 bases sitting between them. CDR3 length: 13 amino acids. The germline CDR1 and CDR2 sequences are LNHDA and SQIVND (reference sequence). CDR3 in DNA: TGTGCCAGTAGTAGAGGCAGCGAGACTGAAGCTTTCTTT. Protein sequence: CASSRGSETEAFF.

The chain employs TRBV4-2 and TRBJ2-3; TRBD2 agrees at 10 bases. Germline lookup yields CDR1 LGHNA and CDR2 YNFKEQ. This CDR3 has 15 amino acids. J lost 5 bases, V lost 5 bases, and 7 bases had no gene match. CDR3 sequence (DNA): TGTGCCAGCAGCTTACTAGCGGGGTATAGAGATACGCAGTATTTT. Protein sequence: CASSLLAGYRDTQYF.

The chain combines TRBV27 with TRBJ1-1, with D unresolved. V gave up 8 bases and J gave up 1 base, with 11 bases separating them. The germline gives CDR1 MNHEY, CDR2 SMNVEV (reference sequence). This CDR3 contains 13 residues. The CDR3 protein is CASRPGRNTEAFF. The CDR3 nucleotides are TGTGCCAGCCGGCCAGGAAGGAACACTGAAGCTTTCTTT.

The genes are TRBV4-2 and TRBJ2-2; D remains unclear. The CDR3 contains 16 residues. V was clipped by 0 bases and J by 8 bases, with 16 bases between them. Germline V gene sequence: CDR1 LGHNA, CDR2 YNFKEQ. CDR3 sequence reads: CASSQDLVASGGELFF. In DNA form, the CDR3 reads TGTGCCAGCAGCCAAGATCTCGTGGCCTCTGGAGGGGAGCTGTTTTTT.

The genes are TRBV9 and TRBJ2-3; TRBD1 aligns across 8 bases. Germline CDR1 and CDR2: SGDLS and YYNGEE. With V trimmed by 4 bases and J by 1 base, 11 bases remained unmatched. The CDR3 runs to 17 residues. The CDR3 loop is CASSSRQGFTGTDTQYF. The CDR3 DNA sequence: TGTGCCAGCAGCTCCCGACAGGGGTTTACAGGCACAGATACGCAGTATTTT. Full variable domain (remainder filled in from reference TRBV9 and TRBJ2-3): DSGVTQTPKHLITATGQRVTLRCSPRSGDLSVYWYQQSLDQGLQFLIQYYNGEERAKGNILERFSAQQFPDLHSELNLSSLELGDSALYFCASSSRQGFTGTDTQYFGPGTRLTVL.

The chain is built from TRBV21-1 and TRBJ2-3; the D call of TRBD1 is as the table states it, not checked on the DNA. TRBV21-1 counts as a pseudogene. This CDR3 spans 17 amino acids. The CDR3 DNA reads as TGTGCCAGCAGCCCCTGGACAGGCCGGGCCCCTGCGGATACGCAGTATTTT. Translation gives CASSPWTGRAPADTQYF.

The chain carries TRBV5-1 and TRBJ1-4; possibly TRBD1 for D (6 bases). Germline assignment: CDR1 SGHRS and CDR2 YFSETQ. The CDR3 sequence is 15 residues long. V dropped 3 bases and J dropped 5 bases, with 14 bases sitting between them. CDR3 region: CASSSDGTPNEKLFF. The DNA for the CDR3 is TGCGCCAGCAGCTCCGACGGGACACCAAATGAAAAACTGTTTTTT.

The sample holds one count of this clone. The gene calls are TRBV19 and TRBJ2-1; 11 bases are a match to TRBD1. Germline assignment: CDR1 LNHDA and CDR2 SQIVND (reference sequence). J was trimmed by 9 bases and V by 4 bases; bases with no gene match: 2. The CDR3 runs 13 residues. The CDR3 sequence is CASSTGQGGEQFF. As DNA, the CDR3 is TGTGCCAGTAGTACGGGACAGGGGGGTGAGCAGTTCTTC. The full variable domain, rest sourced from reference TRBV19 and TRBJ2-1, is DGGITQSPKYLFRKEGQNVTLSCEQNLNHDAMYWYRQDPGQGLRLIYYSQIVNDFQKGDIAEGYSVSREKKESFPLTVTSAQKNPTAFYLCASSTGQGGEQFFGPGTRLTVL.

As DNA, the CDR3 is TGTGCCTGGAGCCGACAGGGGTCGTCCTACGAGCAGTACTTC. Translating gives CAWSRQGSSYEQYF. This chain uses TRBV30 with TRBJ2-7, with 8 positions matching TRBD1. Germline-derived CDR1 and CDR2 are GTSNPN and SVGIG (reference sequence). The CDR3 consists of 14 residues. The V gene end was trimmed by 3 bases and the J gene end by 1 base; junction bases not matched to a gene: 5. Full variable domain (rest looked up from reference TRBV30 and TRBJ2-7): SQTIHQWPATLVQPVGSPLSLECTVEGTSNPNLYWYRQAAGRGLQLLFYSVGIGQISSEVPQNLSASRPQDRQFILSSKKLLLSDSGFYLCAWSRQGSSYEQYFGPGTRLTVT.

The chain couples TRBV24-1 to TRBJ2-1; 11 bases are a match to TRBD2. In germline, CDR1 is KGHDR, CDR2 SFDVKD. After removal of 3 bases from V and 6 bases from J, the junction contained 9 bases not matched to a gene. The CDR3 runs to 17 residues. CDR3 amino acids: CATSDPTASGGLNEQFF. The DNA for the CDR3 is TGTGCCACCAGTGATCCGACCGCTAGCGGGGGGCTCAATGAGCAGTTCTTC.

The CDR3 coding sequence is TGTGCCTGGAAGGGATTAGGAAACACCATATATTTT. Amino acid sequence: CAWKGLGNTIYF. The V gene is TRBV30, the J gene TRBJ1-3; D unresolved. The ends were cut back, 4 bases at V and 4 bases at J, with 8 bases in the middle. This CDR3 has 12 residues. Germline lookup yields CDR1 GTSNPN and CDR2 SVGIG (reference sequence).

V gene TRBV19 combines with J gene TRBJ1-1; TRBD1 might be the D (5 bases). This CDR3 is 16 amino acids long. From germline, CDR1 is LNHDA and CDR2 SQIVND (reference sequence). Between the trimmed V and J ends, which lost 3 bases and 8 bases, there was a span of 22 bases. CDR3 coding DNA: TGTGCCAGTAGTATCCACACTTCGGAGGGACGGCCAGAAGCTTTCTTT. It specifies CASSIHTSEGRPEAFF. Variable domain in full (rest from reference TRBV19 and TRBJ1-1): DGGITQSPKYLFRKEGQNVTLSCEQNLNHDAMYWYRQDPGQGLRLIYYSQIVNDFQKGDIAEGYSVSREKKESFPLTVTSAQKNPTAFYLCASSIHTSEGRPEAFFGQGTRLTVV.